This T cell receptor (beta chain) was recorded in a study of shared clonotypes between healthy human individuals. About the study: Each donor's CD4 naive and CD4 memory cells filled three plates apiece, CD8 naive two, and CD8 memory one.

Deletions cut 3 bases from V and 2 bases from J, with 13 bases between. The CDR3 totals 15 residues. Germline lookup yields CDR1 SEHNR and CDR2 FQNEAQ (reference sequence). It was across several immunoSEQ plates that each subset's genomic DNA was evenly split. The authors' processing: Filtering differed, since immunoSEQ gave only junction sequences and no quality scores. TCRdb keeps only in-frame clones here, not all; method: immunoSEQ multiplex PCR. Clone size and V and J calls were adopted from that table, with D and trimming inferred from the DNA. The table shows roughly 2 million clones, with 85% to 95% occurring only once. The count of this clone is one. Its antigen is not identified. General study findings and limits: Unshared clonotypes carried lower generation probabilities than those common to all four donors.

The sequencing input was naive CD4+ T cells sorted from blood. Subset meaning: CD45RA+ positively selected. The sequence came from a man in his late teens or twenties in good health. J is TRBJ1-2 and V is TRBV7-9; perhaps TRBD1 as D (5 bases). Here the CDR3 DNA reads TGTGCCAGCAGCTTGGGGCAAGCATCAAACTATGGCTACACCTTC. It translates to CASSLGQASNYGYTF.